This T cell receptor beta chain emerged from a study of blood T cell repertoires in COVID-19. Study overall: Researchers got acute and convalescent COVID-19 samples from the United States, Italy and Spain. PBMCs, B-cell-depleted T cells, or T cells were the source of the cDNA or gDNA that made up the material.

Measured with immunoSEQ multiplex PCR; TCRdb has only the in-frame clones, and not every one. The data contain around 100,000 clones, approximately 80% of them singletons. CDR1 is SGHVS, CDR2 FNYEAQ, per germline. The CDR3 is 15 amino acids. V was cut by 2 bases and J by 7 bases, with 17 bases left in between. This TCR came from a human donor in a cohort sampled during active or convalescent COVID-19. Source material: peripheral blood. The chain employs TRBV7-6 and TRBJ2-5; weak D call: TRBD1 (6 bases). CDR3 protein: CASSLSRVGTTTQYF. The CDR3 DNA reads as TGTGCCAGCAGCTTATCGCGCGTGGGGACAACGACCCAGTACTTC. The full variable domain, with the rest looked up from reference TRBV7-6 and TRBJ2-5, is GAGVSQSPRYKVTKRGQDVALRCDPISGHVSLYWYRQALGQGPEFLTYFNYEAQQDKSGLPNDRFSAERPEGSISTLTIQRTEQRDSAMYRCASSLSRVGTTTQYFGPGTRLLVL.